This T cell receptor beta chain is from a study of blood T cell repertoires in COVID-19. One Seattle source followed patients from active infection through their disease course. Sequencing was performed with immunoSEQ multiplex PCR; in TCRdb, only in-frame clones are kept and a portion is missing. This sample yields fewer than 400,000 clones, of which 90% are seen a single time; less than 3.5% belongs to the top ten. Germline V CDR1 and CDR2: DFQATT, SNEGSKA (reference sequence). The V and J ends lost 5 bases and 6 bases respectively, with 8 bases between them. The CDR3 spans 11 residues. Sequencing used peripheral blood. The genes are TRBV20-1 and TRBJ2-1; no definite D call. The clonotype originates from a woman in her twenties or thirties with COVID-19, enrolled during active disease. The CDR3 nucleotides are TGCAGTGCTCCCCTCGGCAATGAGCAGTTCTTC. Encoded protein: CSAPLGNEQFF.